The clone carrying this T cell receptor (beta chain) occurred many times. Its target is not known. Arm-PCR with iRepertoire HTBI primers amplified the CDR3 regions for these TCR beta libraries. Each CDR3 protein gets one entry after TCRdb re-called the multiplex PCR reads with MiXCR. The sample has around 450,000 distinct CDR3 sequences; 20% to 25% are singletons. This specimen belongs to a study of regulatory T cells in long-lasting Graves disease. The CDR3 spans 14 residues. Germline V lookup: CDR1 MDHEN, CDR2 SYDVKM. Trimming took off 4 bases at V and 9 bases at J, with 16 bases between the two ends. Study-level findings and limits: Compared with new cases, persistent Graves' patients showed reduced TCR diversity. Limited samples may have lowered accuracy.

The sample's time point: persistent/refractory GD, antithyroid drugs over 5 years with positive TRAb. Preparation of the TCR library used RNA extracted from PBMCs. Patients all came to the study from an endocrinology department in Xi'an, China. The EDTA tubes were filled with about 10 milliliters of drawn peripheral blood. The specimen comprised peripheral blood mononuclear cells (PBMCs), sampled when the disease was refractory, from a patient treated with antithyroid drugs. This sequence was found in a female donor with Graves disease. The chain is built from TRBV28 and TRBJ1-5; possibly TRBD1 for D (6 bases). The CDR3 region is CASSYTGTGGPQHF. CDR3 DNA: TGTGCCAGCAGTTACACAGGGACCGGTGGGCCCCAGCATTTT.